This TCR beta chain emerged from a study of radiotherapy plus CTLA-4 blockade in lung cancer. A note on this clone: The antigen remains unidentified.

The method was immunoSEQ multiplex PCR; TCRdb's version includes in-frame clones alone and lacks a portion of them. The repertoire includes about 80,000 clones, around 87% of them detected once, and around 0.8% sits in the top ten. Findings and limits, study-wide: Alongside interferon-beta, early blood T cell clone dynamics were reportedly the best predictor of response.

The CDR3 runs 15 residues. Germline V gene data show CDR1 as MNHEY and CDR2 as SVGAGI. The V gene lost 5 bases and the J gene lost 0 bases, with 10 bases spanning the gap. V is TRBV6-5 and J is TRBJ2-2; TRBD1 or TRBD2 may be the D gene (5 bases each). This TCR was recovered from a human donor with non-small cell lung cancer who had stable disease on radiotherapy plus ipilimumab. The source was peripheral blood, collected from a patient treated with radiotherapy plus ipilimumab. CDR3 loop: CASSRDLANTGELFF. CDR3 DNA: TGTGCCAGCAGTCGGGACCTCGCGAACACCGGGGAGCTGTTTTTT.